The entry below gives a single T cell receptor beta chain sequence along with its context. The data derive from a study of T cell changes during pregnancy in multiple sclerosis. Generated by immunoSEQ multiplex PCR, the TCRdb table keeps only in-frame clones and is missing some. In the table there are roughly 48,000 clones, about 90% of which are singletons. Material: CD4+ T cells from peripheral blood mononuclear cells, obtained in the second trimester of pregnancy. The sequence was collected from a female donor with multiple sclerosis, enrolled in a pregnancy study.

The CDR3 bases are TGTGCCAGCACCTCCCCGGGGAATCAGCCCCAGCATTTT. This codes for CASTSPGNQPQHF. V usage is TRBV28 and J usage is TRBJ1-5; D is uncertain. The CDR3 consists of 13 residues. V lost 7 bases and J 4 bases, leaving 11 bases between the germline ends. The V gene's germline CDR1 is MDHEN and CDR2 SYDVKM.